One sample yielded the 31 T cell receptor beta chains listed below, sequenced in a study of CD8+CD57+ T cells in acquired aplastic anemia. Profiling of TCR beta VDJ combinations and CDR3 sequences used genomic DNA as template. TCRdb reprocessed the reads via MiXCR and lists one record per CDR3 protein. Among about 160,000 distinct CDR3 sequences, about 50% were seen once, and the ten largest hold about 30%. Patients sequenced had flow cytometry evidence of CD8+CD57+ cell expansion. Sequenced sample: sorted CD4+, CD8+, or CD8+CD57+ T cells (not recorded which) from PBMCs. The receptors originated from a human donor with aplastic anemia.

This clonotype was observed a few times. The rearrangement uses TRBV30 and TRBJ1-2; 7 bases fit TRBD1. This CDR3 is 14 amino acids long. The trim removed 5 bases at V and 0 bases at J, leaving 6 bases unmatched. Germline-derived CDR1 and CDR2 are GTSNPN and SVGIG (reference sequence). CDR3 sequence (DNA): TGTGCCTGGGCCCTGGACAGGCCTAACTATGGCTACACCTTC. It codes for CAWALDRPNYGYTF.

This clonotype showed up many times. J is TRBJ1-1 and V is TRBV4-1; the D is unclear. The CDR3 contains 13 residues. CDR1 and CDR2 (germline): MGHRA, YSYEKL. V was clipped by 6 bases and J by 1 base, with 9 bases between them. This chain's CDR3 is CASRSDGNTEAFF. The CDR3 nucleotides read TGCGCCAGCAGATCGGACGGGAACACTGAAGCTTTCTTT.

On this clonotype itself: A read error may account for a junction end that differs from germline. J is TRBJ1-6 and V is TRBV10-2, with D perhaps matching TRBD1 (6 bases). Germline-derived CDR1 and CDR2 are WSHSY and SAAADI. This CDR3 is built from 15 residues. The DNA for the CDR3 is TGTGCCAGCAGTGGGGCCGGGACACCTAATTCACCCCTCCACTTT. It encodes CASSGAGTPNSPLHF.

This chain uses TRBV10-3 with TRBJ1-2, with 7 bases lining up with TRBD1. The CDR3 consists of 14 residues. CDR1 is ENHRY and CDR2 is SYGVKD in the germline V gene. Trimming cost V 5 bases and J 8 bases; bases outside gene matches: 11. The CDR3 nucleotides read TGTGCCATCAGTAACGATCAACAGGGGAACGGCTACACCTTC. It yields the protein CAISNDQQGNGYTF.

This clonotype has a handful of counts. This rearrangement joins TRBV7-9 to TRBJ2-5, with D maybe TRBD1 (6 bases). V was pared by 5 bases and J by 2 bases, with 9 bases between. CDR1 is SEHNR, CDR2 FQNEAQ, per germline (reference sequence). CDR3 length equals 13 residues. The DNA for the CDR3 is TGTGCCAGCAGCCGAGGACAGCAAGAGACCCAGTACTTC. Translation: CASSRGQQETQYF.

The chain carries TRBV15 and TRBJ2-5; tentative D call: TRBD2 (7 bases). Germline CDR1 LNHNV, CDR2 YYDKDF (reference sequence). V lost 0 bases to trimming and J lost 5 bases, with 16 bases between them. This CDR3 region has 16 residues. CDR3 in DNA: TGTGCCACCAGCAGAGAGAGGGGGGGCGAGGGGGAGACCCAGTACTTC. Its translation: CATSRERGGEGETQYF. Together with reference TRBV15 and TRBJ2-5, the CDR3 gives the full variable domain: DAMVIQNPRYQVTQFGKPVTLSCSQTLNHNVMYWYQQKSSQAPKLLFHYYDKDFNNEADTPDNFQSRRPNTSFCFLDIRSPGLGDTAMYLCATSRERGGEGETQYFGPGTRLLVL.

The rearrangement joins TRBV6-5 to TRBJ2-3; no clear D. This CDR3 spans 15 amino acids. Trimming stripped 2 bases from V and 3 bases from J, with 12 bases between. Looked up from germline, CDR1 is MNHEY and CDR2 is SVGAGI. The CDR3 loop reads CASSYTMADTDTQYF. The CDR3 region has the DNA TGTGCCAGCAGTTACACAATGGCAGATACAGATACGCAGTATTTT.

This sequence joins TRBV15 and TRBJ2-1, with 10 bases lining up with TRBD1. The ends lost 5 bases at V and 8 bases at J; junction bases unmatched: 12. The length of the CDR3 is 16 residues. The germline gives CDR1 LNHNV, CDR2 YYDKDF (reference sequence). The CDR3 DNA reads TGTGCCACCAGCTCCTCCGGGACAGGGGTTGGCGATGAGCAGTTCTTC. Residues: CATSSSGTGVGDEQFF.

This clonotype showed up many times. V gene TRBV19 combines with J gene TRBJ2-7; D remains unclear. The V gene lost 6 bases and the J gene lost 4 bases, with 19 bases spanning the gap. The length of the CDR3 is 15 residues. Per the germline V gene, CDR1 is LNHDA and CDR2 is SQIVND (reference sequence). Written as DNA, the CDR3 is TGTGCCAGTAGGACTGAGGTTTACGGTGTTTACGAGCAGTACTTC. It specifies CASRTEVYGVYEQYF. Full variable domain (remainder filled in from reference TRBV19 and TRBJ2-7): DGGITQSPKYLFRKEGQNVTLSCEQNLNHDAMYWYRQDPGQGLRLIYYSQIVNDFQKGDIAEGYSVSREKKESFPLTVTSAQKNPTAFYLCASRTEVYGVYEQYFGPGTRLTVT.

This clonotype occurred many times. The chain combines TRBV7-8 with TRBJ2-1; D gene uncertain. This CDR3 has 13 residues. The germline gives CDR1 SGHVS, CDR2 FQNEAQ. V lost 5 bases, J lost 8 bases, and 13 bases lay in between. The CDR3 region is CASSPPGHHEQFF. CDR3 DNA: TGTGCCAGCAGCCCTCCTGGTCACCATGAGCAGTTCTTC. The full variable domain, completed using reference TRBV7-8 and TRBJ2-1, is GAGVSQSPRYKVAKRGQDVALRCDPISGHVSLFWYQQALGQGPEFLTYFQNEAQLDKSGLPSDRFFAERPEGSVSTLKIQRTQQEDSAVYLCASSPPGHHEQFFGPGTRLTVL.

The rearrangement uses TRBV12-3 or TRBV12-4 and TRBJ2-3, with 12 bases lining up with TRBD2. CDR3 length equals 15 residues. The trim removed 6 bases at V and 4 bases at J, leaving 5 bases unmatched. The CDR3 is CASRASGRAPDTQYF. CDR3 nucleotide sequence: TGTGCCAGCAGAGCTAGCGGGAGGGCCCCAGATACGCAGTATTTT.

V is TRBV10-3 and J is TRBJ1-1; possibly TRBD1 for D (6 bases). CDR1 and CDR2 (germline): ENHRY, SYGVKD. Trimming took 2 bases from V and 0 from J, leaving 13 bases between them. The CDR3 is 16 amino acids. CDR3 in DNA: TGTGCCATCAGTGAGGGACAGCAAGGCATGAACACTGAAGCTTTCTTT. It yields the protein CAISEGQQGMNTEAFF.

The table lists this clonotype with many counts. The V and J genes are TRBV15 and TRBJ1-5; D unclear. Germline V CDR1 and CDR2: LNHNV, YYDKDF (reference sequence). Trimming removed 6 bases from V and 6 bases from J, with 12 bases in between. The CDR3 has 13 amino acids. The CDR3 loop is CATRFGVGQPQHF. CDR3 nucleotide sequence: TGTGCCACCAGGTTCGGGGTAGGTCAGCCCCAGCATTTT.

This clonotype was recorded only once. The chain employs TRBV20-1 and TRBJ1-1; 10 nucleotides match TRBD1. Germline CDR1 is DFQATT and CDR2 is SNEGSKA (reference sequence). This CDR3 is 16 amino acids long. V was pared by 4 bases and J by 1 base, with 9 bases of the junction left unmatched. For the CDR3, the DNA is TGCAGTGCTAAACGGACAGGGGGAGAAGGGAACACTGAAGCTTTCTTT. Translation: CSAKRTGGEGNTEAFF.

This rearrangement joins TRBV10-3 to TRBJ1-2, with no clear D. Per the germline V gene, CDR1 is ENHRY and CDR2 is SYGVKD. V lost 0 bases and J lost 5, with 7 bases in between. This CDR3 region has 13 residues. CDR3 protein: CAISESGPYGYTF. The CDR3 DNA is TGTGCCATCAGTGAGTCCGGTCCGTATGGCTACACCTTC.

Concerning this clonotype: This likely comes from a read error, as the CDR3 has no conserved phenylalanine or tryptophan at its end. The limits of the CDR3 on the DNA are not certain, so only TCRdb's listed CDR3 is given. The chain links TRBV6-5 to TRBJ2-1; the DNA was not compared with TRBD1, the D call given in the table. The length of the CDR3 is 13 amino acids, counting both ends. The germline gives CDR1 MNHEY, CDR2 SVGAGI. CDR3 amino acids: CASSYAQDGAGFL.

The chain has TRBV6-5 and TRBJ1-3, with D tentatively TRBD1 (5 bases). The V and J ends lost 6 bases and 1 base respectively, with 16 bases between them. CDR3 length: 16 residues. Germline assignment: CDR1 MNHEY and CDR2 SVGAGI. DNA of the CDR3: TGTGCCAGCAGGTTTTCGGACACCACATCTGGAAACACCATATATTTT. This gives the protein CASRFSDTTSGNTIYF.

Concerning this clonotype itself: With a much larger clone just one base away, this may be a read error. J is TRBJ2-7 and V is TRBV7-9; D is uncertain. Germline V gives CDR1 SEHNR, CDR2 FQNEAQ (reference sequence). This CDR3 spans 11 amino acids. As DNA, the CDR3 is TGTGCCTGCAGCTTACGCTTCGAGCAGTACTTC. Translation gives CACSLRFEQYF.

In this sample, this clonotype turned up many times. The chain carries TRBV11-1 and TRBJ2-1; 7 bases align to TRBD1. The CDR3 covers 15 residues. Germline CDR1 is SGHAT and CDR2 is FQDESV (reference sequence). J gave up 5 bases and V 2 bases, and 6 bases lay outside the gene matches. The CDR3 nucleotides are TGTGCCAGCAGCTTAACGGACAGGCTTGACAATGAGCAGTTCTTC. Translated, it gives CASSLTDRLDNEQFF.

This clonotype was seen many times. Here the CDR3 reads CASSERAVDYGYTF. CDR3 nucleotide sequence: TGTGCCAGCAGTGAGCGGGCAGTTGACTATGGCTACACCTTC. J is TRBJ1-2 and V is TRBV6-1; the D is unclear. The CDR3 extends over 14 amino acids. V lost 3 bases to trimming and J lost 3 bases, with 11 bases between them. Germline CDR1 MNHNS, CDR2 SASEGT.

Many counts were recorded for this clonotype. The chain is built from TRBV11-1 and TRBJ2-7, with 8 bases identical to TRBD1. CDR3 length: 17 amino acids. Germline assignment: CDR1 SGHAT and CDR2 FQDESV (reference sequence). The ends lost 6 bases at V and 2 bases at J; junction bases unmatched: 15. CDR3 sequence (DNA): TGTGCCAGCAGAGCTTATTCCCGACAGGGGAAGCCCTACGAGCAGTACTTC. Amino acid sequence: CASRAYSRQGKPYEQYF.

This clonotype was seen at least ten times. This chain connects TRBV6-5 to TRBJ2-7; TRBD2 aligns across 11 bases. Germline CDR1 MNHEY, CDR2 SVGAGI. J gave up 6 bases and V 3 bases, and 7 bases lay outside the gene matches. This CDR3 is 15 amino acids long. As DNA, the CDR3 is TGTGCCAGCAGTTATAGCGGGAGGGGGGCCCTCGAGCAGTACTTC. The encoded protein is CASSYSGRGALEQYF.

This clonotype has a handful of counts. A read error is possible here, since a much larger clone lies one base away. The gene calls are TRBV7-2 and TRBJ2-7; D uncertain. Germline V gene sequence: CDR1 SGHTA, CDR2 FQGNSA. V was pared by 0 bases and J by 1 base, with 22 bases between. The CDR3 runs to 19 residues. The CDR3 is CASSLALPKRQRRSYEQYF. The CDR3 DNA reads TGTGCCAGCAGCTTAGCACTACCAAAAAGGCAACGTAGGTCCTACGAGCAGTACTTC.

J is TRBJ1-6 and V is TRBV2, with unresolved D. The CDR3 loop spans 14 amino acids. Germline V gene data show CDR1 as SNHLY and CDR2 as FYNNEI. Trimming took 5 bases from V and 10 from J, leaving 15 bases between them. The CDR3 reads CASSRGLERSPLHF. CDR3 bases: TGTGCCAGCAGTAGAGGGCTAGAGAGGTCACCCCTCCACTTT.

This chain connects TRBV25-1 to TRBJ1-2; maybe TRBD1 (6 bases). Germline CDR1 reads MGHDK; CDR2 reads SYGVNS. This CDR3 has 14 residues. V lost 3 bases, J lost 5 bases, and 13 bases lay in between. CDR3 sequence reads: CASSETGYFYGYTF. Here the CDR3 DNA reads TGTGCCAGCAGTGAGACAGGATATTTTTATGGCTACACCTTC.

About this clonotype: One junction end does not reproduce the germline sequence, and a read error may be involved. This rearrangement joins TRBV5-4 to TRBJ1-4; 8 bases map to TRBD1. The CDR3 runs 17 residues. Germline V lookup: CDR1 SGHNT, CDR2 YYREEE (reference sequence). CDR3 nucleotides: TGTGCCAGCAGCTTAGTTCAGGGGGCGCTTTCTAATGGAAAACTGTTTTTT. Residues: CASSLVQGALSNGKLFF. The entire variable domain, with the rest obtained from reference TRBV5-4 and TRBJ1-4, is as follows: ETGVTQSPTHLIKTRGQQVTLRCSSQSGHNTVSWYQQALGQGPQFIFQYYREEENGRGNFPPRFSGLQFPNYSSELNVNALELDDSALYLCASSLVQGALSNGKLFFGSGTQLSVL.

The chain combines TRBV30 with TRBJ2-2; the D is unclear. CDR1 and CDR2 from the germline V gene are GTSNPN and SVGIG (reference sequence). V was trimmed by 0 bases and J by 0 bases, leaving 2 bases between them. The CDR3 runs to 13 residues. Here the CDR3 reads CAWSVANTGELFF. The CDR3 coding sequence is TGTGCCTGGAGTGTCGCGAACACCGGGGAGCTGTTTTTT.

This clonotype occurred many times. The rearrangement joins TRBV11-2 to TRBJ1-4; D gene uncertain. The germline CDR1 and CDR2 sequences are SGHAT and FQNNGV. Trimming removed 2 bases from V and 3 bases from J, with 13 bases in between. The CDR3 is 16 residues long. The DNA for the CDR3 is TGTGCCAGCAGCTTATCCCTCGCGACTCCTAATGAAAAACTGTTTTTT. Protein sequence: CASSLSLATPNEKLFF.

The chain employs TRBV12-3 or TRBV12-4 and TRBJ2-7; 12 bases are shared with TRBD1. Losses at the gene ends were 7 bases for V and 5 bases for J; bases not matched to a gene: 12. CDR3 length equals 16 residues. The DNA of the CDR3 is TGTGCCAGCAACCTGTATGGGGGGACAGGGGGCCACGAGCAGTACTTC. Its protein product is CASNLYGGTGGHEQYF.

The chain recombines TRBV20-1 with TRBJ2-7; D unresolved. Per the germline V gene, CDR1 is DFQATT and CDR2 is SNEGSKA (reference sequence). The CDR3 runs to 13 residues. With 0 bases removed from V and 2 bases from J, the gap between germline ends came to 8 bases. CDR3 nucleotides: TGCAGTGCTAGAGAGGTGCAGCCCTACGAGCAGTACTTC. The encoded protein is CSAREVQPYEQYF.

This clonotype showed up many times. The chain has TRBV9 and TRBJ1-2; tentative D call: TRBD1 (5 bases). Germline CDR1 SGDLS, CDR2 YYNGEE. The CDR3 spans 15 residues. The V and J ends lost 0 bases and 4 bases respectively, with 13 bases between them. The CDR3 region has the DNA TGTGCCAGCAGCGTAGTGGAGGGGACCACCTATGGCTACACCTTC. This codes for CASSVVEGTTYGYTF.